What follows are 23 T cell receptor beta chains derived from one specimen sequenced in a study of post-analysis software for immune sequencing data. Prepared TCR beta cDNA libraries contained unique molecular identifiers. MiXCR was run by TCRdb on the PCR reads, yielding one entry per CDR3 protein. Of about 800,000 distinct CDR3 sequences in the sample, 30% were seen once. These receptors are not linked to any known antigen. Findings of the study overall: Patients had higher frequencies than controls of roughly five TRBV segments, including TRBV5-6, TRBV5-1 and TRBV20-1.

The sample was blood. These TCRs come from a girl between 5 and 17 years old with multiple sclerosis.

The chain links TRBV7-9 to TRBJ1-2, with unresolved D. V shed 1 base and J shed 5 bases, with 11 bases lying between them. From germline, CDR1 is SEHNR and CDR2 FQNEAQ (reference sequence). This CDR3 region has 14 residues. The DNA of the CDR3 is TGTGCCAGCAGCTTAGATGGCAGGATGTATGGCTACACCTTC. Protein: CASSLDGRMYGYTF.

The V and J genes are TRBV9 and TRBJ1-2; D ambiguous. The germline V gene has CDR1 SGDLS and CDR2 YYNGEE. Deletions cut 0 bases from V and 5 bases from J, with 17 bases between. The CDR3 sequence is 16 residues long. CDR3 protein: CASSVETQPPGYGYTF. The CDR3, as DNA: TGTGCCAGCAGCGTAGAGACCCAGCCTCCCGGTTATGGCTACACCTTC. The variable domain in full, with the rest retrieved from reference TRBV9 and TRBJ1-2, is DSGVTQTPKHLITATGQRVTLRCSPRSGDLSVYWYQQSLDQGLQFLIQYYNGEERAKGNILERFSAQQFPDLHSELNLSSLELGDSALYFCASSVETQPPGYGYTFGSGTRLTVV.

The J gene is TRBJ2-5, the V gene TRBV25-1; 8 bases map to TRBD1. Trimming at V came to 1 base and at J to 4 bases, leaving 8 bases not matched to a gene. The length of the CDR3 is 16 residues. Looked up from germline, CDR1 is MGHDK and CDR2 is SYGVNS. The CDR3 DNA reads TGTGCCAGCAGTGAATCGGGCAGGGGGCCCCTAGAGACCCAGTACTTC. Protein: CASSESGRGPLETQYF.

The sample holds many counts of this clonotype. V usage is TRBV20-1 and J usage is TRBJ2-1, with a tentative D call TRBD1 (5 bases). The germline V gene encodes CDR1 DFQATT and CDR2 SNEGSKA (reference sequence). V was pared by 6 bases and J by 14 bases, with 23 bases between. The CDR3 totals 13 residues. CDR3 nucleotides: TGCAGTGCCCCCCATCGCGTGGGGCCAGATGAGTTCTTC. Its translation: CSAPHRVGPDEFF.

This sequence joins TRBV27 and TRBJ1-2, with TRBD1 identical over 7 bases. The CDR3 loop spans 14 amino acids. CDR1 MNHEY and CDR2 SMNVEV come from the germline V gene (reference sequence). Trimming cost V 5 bases and J 9 bases; bases outside gene matches: 12. CDR3: CASSELGQTIRYTF. CDR3 bases: TGTGCCAGCAGTGAGCTGGGACAGACAATCCGCTACACCTTC.

V usage is TRBV6-1 and J usage is TRBJ2-3; 12 bases are shared with TRBD2. CDR1 and CDR2 (germline): MNHNS, SASEGT. The CDR3 is 19 residues long. With V trimmed by 7 bases and J by 4 bases, 18 bases remained unmatched. In nucleotides, the CDR3 is TGTGCCAGCACTCCGGGAACTAGCGGGGGGACAACCGGACCAGATACGCAGTATTTT. Encoded protein: CASTPGTSGGTTGPDTQYF.

This chain connects TRBV5-1 to TRBJ1-1; no firm D call. V was pared by 0 bases and J by 3 bases, with 15 bases between. Per the germline V gene, CDR1 is SGHRS and CDR2 is YFSETQ. CDR3 length equals 16 residues. The CDR3 DNA reads TGCGCCAGCAGCTTGGATGATATGGGTGTGGACACTGAAGCTTTCTTT. Translation: CASSLDDMGVDTEAFF.

The J gene is TRBJ2-3, the V gene TRBV7-2; the match to TRBD2 covers 8 bases. The CDR3 runs to 17 residues. The J segment lost 3 bases and the V segment lost 3 bases, leaving 11 bases of the junction unmatched. Per germline, CDR1 SGHTA and CDR2 FQGNSA. CDR3 coding DNA: TGTGCCAGCAGCTTCAGGGGCCAGCGGGAGAAAACAGATACGCAGTATTTT. Translation gives CASSFRGQREKTDTQYF. Together with reference TRBV7-2 and TRBJ2-3, the CDR3 gives the full variable domain: GAGVSQSPSNKVTEKGKDVELRCDPISGHTALYWYRQSLGQGLEFLIYFQGNSAPDKSGLPSDRFSAERTGGSVSTLTIQRTQQEDSAVYLCASSFRGQREKTDTQYFGPGTRLTVL.

The chain links TRBV5-1 to TRBJ2-1, with TRBD1 matching 7 bases. The CDR3 loop spans 14 amino acids. Germline CDR1 and CDR2: SGHRS and YFSETQ. Unmatched junction bases numbered 9, after V lost 8 bases and J lost 4 bases. The CDR3 region has the DNA TGCGCCAGTGGCCCGGCAGGGGGATACAATGAGCAGTTCTTC. This codes for CASGPAGGYNEQFF.

The chain joins TRBV20-1 to TRBJ2-1; TRBD2 aligns across 14 bases. Germline trimming cut 2 bases from V and 6 bases from J; bases unmatched to any gene: 6. The germline V gene has CDR1 DFQATT and CDR2 SNEGSKA (reference sequence). This CDR3 contains 16 residues. The CDR3 coding sequence is TGCAGTGCTAGAAGGTTCGGACTAGCGGGAGGCAATGAGCAGTTCTTC. Protein product: CSARRFGLAGGNEQFF.

The chain joins TRBV10-3 to TRBJ2-1; 16 bases align to TRBD2. From germline, CDR1 is ENHRY and CDR2 SYGVKD. There are 18 residues in the CDR3. With 4 bases clipped from V and 7 bases from J, the junction kept 10 bases outside the gene matches. This chain's CDR3 is CAISASGTSGRAGNEQFF. The CDR3 DNA follows: TGTGCCATCAGTGCTTCCGGGACTAGCGGGAGGGCCGGGAATGAGCAGTTCTTC.

This clonotype was counted between two and nine times. The CDR3 loop reads CASSQRGEGGMTYTF. CDR3 nucleotide sequence: TGCGCCAGCAGCCAACGGGGCGAGGGGGGGATGACCTACACCTTC. The J gene is TRBJ1-2, the V gene TRBV4-1; D perhaps matches TRBD1 (6 bases). CDR1 is MGHRA and CDR2 is YSYEKL in the germline V gene. V was pared by 2 bases and J by 10 bases, with 20 bases between. The CDR3 extends over 15 amino acids.

A few counts support this clonotype. The chain combines TRBV6-5 with TRBJ2-5, with 13 bases identical to TRBD2. J gave up 8 bases and V 5 bases, and 5 bases lay outside the gene matches. This CDR3 contains 14 residues. Germline V gene sequence: CDR1 MNHEY, CDR2 SVGAGI. The CDR3 region has the DNA TGTGCCAGCAGTCGCGGACTAGCGGGAGCCACCCAGTACTTC. As protein: CASSRGLAGATQYF.

The chain couples TRBV5-1 to TRBJ2-3, with a tentative D call TRBD2 (6 bases). Germline CDR1 reads SGHRS; CDR2 reads YFSETQ. Trimming stripped 1 base from V and 6 bases from J, with 15 bases between. This CDR3 is 15 amino acids long. The CDR3 protein is CASSLKGGRRDTQYF. The DNA of the CDR3 is TGCGCCAGCAGCTTGAAAGGAGGGAGGCGCGATACGCAGTATTTT. Together with reference TRBV5-1 and TRBJ2-3, the CDR3 gives the full variable domain: KAGVTQTPRYLIKTRGQQVTLSCSPISGHRSVSWYQQTPGQGLQFLFEYFSETQRNKGNFPGRFSGRQFSNSRSEMNVSTLELGDSALYLCASSLKGGRRDTQYFGPGTRLTVL.

The CDR3 bases are TGTGCCACCACCCAGGCTTCCCCAGATACGCAGTATTTT. Its translation is CATTQASPDTQYF. The V and J genes are TRBV10-3 and TRBJ2-3; no reliable D call. This CDR3 is built from 13 residues. V was shortened by 10 bases and J by 4 bases, with 15 bases between the two germline ends. Germline CDR1 ENHRY, CDR2 SYGVKD.

About this clonotype: A read error may be the cause here, since a much bigger clone is one base away. The chain carries TRBV5-1 and TRBJ2-3, with D possibly being TRBD1 (5 bases). Trimming took 3 bases from V and 2 from J, leaving 13 bases between them. The CDR3 extends over 15 amino acids. Germline V gene data show CDR1 as SGHRS and CDR2 as YFSETQ. CDR3 sequence: CASSWGIPSTDTQYF. DNA for the CDR3: TGCGCCAGCAGCTGGGGCATACCGTCCACAGATACGCAGTATTTT. The full variable domain, completed using reference TRBV5-1 and TRBJ2-3, is KAGVTQTPRYLIKTRGQQVTLSCSPISGHRSVSWYQQTPGQGLQFLFEYFSETQRNKGNFPGRFSGRQFSNSRSEMNVSTLELGDSALYLCASSWGIPSTDTQYFGPGTRLTVL.

This chain connects TRBV15 to TRBJ2-3, with a possible D match to TRBD2 (6 bases). This CDR3 has 16 residues. V was trimmed by 0 bases and J by 5 bases, leaving 15 bases between them. The germline V gene has CDR1 LNHNV and CDR2 YYDKDF (reference sequence). The CDR3 DNA reads as TGTGCCACCAGCAGAGACCGCCCCGGAGGGTTAGATACGCAGTATTTT. This encodes CATSRDRPGGLDTQYF.

V is TRBV11-2 and J is TRBJ2-7, with 8 bases fitting TRBD1. The germline V gene has CDR1 SGHAT and CDR2 FQNNGV. This CDR3 region has 18 residues. The junction had 14 bases not matched to a gene; V was cut back by 3 bases and J by 1 base. As DNA, the CDR3 is TGTGCCAGCAGCTTTATACTTCCGTGGACAGGGAGATCCTACGAGCAGTACTTC. It translates to CASSFILPWTGRSYEQYF.

In this sample, this clonotype turned up many times. V usage is TRBV20-1 and J usage is TRBJ2-7; a possible D gene is TRBD1 (5 bases). Germline loops: CDR1 DFQATT, CDR2 SNEGSKA (reference sequence). With 4 bases removed from V and 5 bases from J, the gap between germline ends came to 24 bases. This CDR3 contains 16 residues. In DNA form, the CDR3 reads TGCAGTGCTAACGACCAGGGAAAAGCCAAAGCCCACGAGCAGTACTTC. Its protein product is CSANDQGKAKAHEQYF.

This clonotype turned up a few times. The chain has TRBV6-5 and TRBJ2-3; D not certain. The CDR3 extends over 13 amino acids. V was pared by 2 bases and J by 10 bases, with 13 bases between. CDR1 MNHEY and CDR2 SVGAGI come from the germline V gene. This CDR3 reads CASSYRPTPPQYF. The CDR3 nucleotides are TGTGCCAGCAGTTACCGCCCAACCCCCCCGCAGTATTTT.

This clonotype has just one count. The rearrangement links TRBV7-8 to TRBJ1-5, with D possibly TRBD1 on 6 matching bases. Deletions cut 7 bases from V and 2 bases from J, with 15 bases between. The germline CDR1 and CDR2 sequences are SGHVS and FQNEAQ. The CDR3 is made up of 15 amino acids. In DNA, the CDR3 is TGTGCCAGCACAAGGGGGGTAGCGGGCAATCAGCCCCAGCATTTT. Residues: CASTRGVAGNQPQHF. The variable domain in full, with the rest retrieved from reference TRBV7-8 and TRBJ1-5, is GAGVSQSPRYKVAKRGQDVALRCDPISGHVSLFWYQQALGQGPEFLTYFQNEAQLDKSGLPSDRFFAERPEGSVSTLKIQRTQQEDSAVYLCASTRGVAGNQPQHFGDGTRLSIL.

This clonotype was recorded a few times. The V call is TRBV7-2, the J call TRBJ1-2, with 8 bases lining up with TRBD1. Per germline, CDR1 SGHTA and CDR2 FQGNSA. The CDR3 extends over 15 amino acids. After removal of 5 bases from V and 4 bases from J, the junction contained 9 bases not matched to a gene. The CDR3 DNA reads TGTGCCAGCAGCACAACCGGGACAGGCCGCTATGGCTACACCTTC. This gives the protein CASSTTGTGRYGYTF. The full variable domain, with the rest looked up from reference TRBV7-2 and TRBJ1-2, is GAGVSQSPSNKVTEKGKDVELRCDPISGHTALYWYRQSLGQGLEFLIYFQGNSAPDKSGLPSDRFSAERTGGSVSTLTIQRTQQEDSAVYLCASSTTGTGRYGYTFGSGTRLTVV.

The gene calls are TRBV3-1 and TRBJ2-7; 7 nucleotides align to TRBD2. The V gene end was trimmed by 3 bases and the J gene end by 3 bases; junction bases not matched to a gene: 5. The CDR3 loop spans 14 amino acids. Looked up from germline, CDR1 is LGHDT and CDR2 is YNNKEL (reference sequence). The CDR3: CASSQALADYEQYF. The CDR3 DNA is TGTGCCAGCAGCCAGGCGCTAGCGGACTACGAGCAGTACTTC.